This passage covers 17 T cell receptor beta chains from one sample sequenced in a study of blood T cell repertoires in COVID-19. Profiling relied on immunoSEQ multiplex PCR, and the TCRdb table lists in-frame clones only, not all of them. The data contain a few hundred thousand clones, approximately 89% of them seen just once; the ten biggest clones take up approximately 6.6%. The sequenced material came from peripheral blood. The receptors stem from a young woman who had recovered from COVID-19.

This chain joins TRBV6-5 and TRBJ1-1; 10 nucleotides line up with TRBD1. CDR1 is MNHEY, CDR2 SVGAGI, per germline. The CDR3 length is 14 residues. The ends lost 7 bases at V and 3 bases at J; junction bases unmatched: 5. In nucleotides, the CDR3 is TGTGCCAGCATTCTGGACAGGGGGGACACTGAAGCTTTCTTT. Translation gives CASILDRGDTEAFF.

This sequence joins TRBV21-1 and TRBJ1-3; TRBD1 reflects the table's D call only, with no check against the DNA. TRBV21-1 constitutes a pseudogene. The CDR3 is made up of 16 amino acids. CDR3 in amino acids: CASSKWGRFGGNTIYF. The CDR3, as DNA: TGTGCCAGCAGCAAATGGGGCAGGTTTGGAGGAAACACCATATATTTT.

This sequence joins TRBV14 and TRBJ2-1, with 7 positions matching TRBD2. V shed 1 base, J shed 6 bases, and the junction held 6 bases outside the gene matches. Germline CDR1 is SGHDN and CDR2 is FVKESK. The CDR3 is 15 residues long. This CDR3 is CASSQVAGYANEQFF. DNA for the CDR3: TGTGCCAGCAGCCAAGTAGCGGGCTATGCCAATGAGCAGTTCTTC.

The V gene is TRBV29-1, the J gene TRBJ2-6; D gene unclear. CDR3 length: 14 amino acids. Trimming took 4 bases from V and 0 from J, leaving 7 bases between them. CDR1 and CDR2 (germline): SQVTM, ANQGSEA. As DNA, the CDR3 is TGCAGCGTTGTCCCTAGCTCTGGGGCCAACGTCCTGACTTTC. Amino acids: CSVVPSSGANVLTF.

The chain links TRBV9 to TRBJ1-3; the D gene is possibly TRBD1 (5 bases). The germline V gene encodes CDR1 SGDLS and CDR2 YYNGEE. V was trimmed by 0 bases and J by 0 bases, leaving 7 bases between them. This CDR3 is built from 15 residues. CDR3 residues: CASSVDTGSGNTIYF. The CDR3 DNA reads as TGTGCCAGCAGCGTAGATACAGGCTCTGGAAACACCATATATTTT.

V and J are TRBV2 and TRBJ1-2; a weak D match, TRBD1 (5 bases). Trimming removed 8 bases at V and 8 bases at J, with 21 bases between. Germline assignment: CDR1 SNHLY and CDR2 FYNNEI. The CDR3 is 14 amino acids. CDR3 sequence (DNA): TGTGCCAGCCAAAATACAGGCCCCTTAAGGGGCTACACCTTC. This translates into CASQNTGPLRGYTF.

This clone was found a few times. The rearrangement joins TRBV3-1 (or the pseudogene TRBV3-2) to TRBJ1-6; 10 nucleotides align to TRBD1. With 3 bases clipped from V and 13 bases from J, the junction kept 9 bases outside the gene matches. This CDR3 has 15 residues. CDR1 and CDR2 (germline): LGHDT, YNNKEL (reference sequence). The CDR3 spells CASSHPGQGQRPLHF. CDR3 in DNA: TGTGCCAGCAGCCATCCGGGACAGGGGCAAAGGCCCCTCCACTTT.

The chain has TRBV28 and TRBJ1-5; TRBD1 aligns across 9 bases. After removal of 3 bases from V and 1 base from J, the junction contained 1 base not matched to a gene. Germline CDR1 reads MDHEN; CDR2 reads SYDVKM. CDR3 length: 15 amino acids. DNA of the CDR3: TGTGCCAGCAGTTTGGGACAGGGAAGCAATCAGCCCCAGCATTTT. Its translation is CASSLGQGSNQPQHF.

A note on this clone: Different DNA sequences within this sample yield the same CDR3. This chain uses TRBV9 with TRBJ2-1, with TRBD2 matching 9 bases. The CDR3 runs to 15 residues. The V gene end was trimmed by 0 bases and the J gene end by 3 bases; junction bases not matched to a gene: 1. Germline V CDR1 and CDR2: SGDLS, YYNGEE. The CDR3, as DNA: TGTGCCAGCAGCGTAGGTAGCGGGGGCTACAATGAGCAGTTCTTC. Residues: CASSVGSGGYNEQFF.

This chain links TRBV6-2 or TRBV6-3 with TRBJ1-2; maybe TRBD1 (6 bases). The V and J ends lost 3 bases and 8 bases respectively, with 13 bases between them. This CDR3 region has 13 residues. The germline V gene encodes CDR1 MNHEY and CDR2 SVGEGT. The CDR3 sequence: CASSYNRAGGYTF. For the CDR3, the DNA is TGTGCCAGCAGTTATAACAGGGCGGGCGGCTACACCTTC.

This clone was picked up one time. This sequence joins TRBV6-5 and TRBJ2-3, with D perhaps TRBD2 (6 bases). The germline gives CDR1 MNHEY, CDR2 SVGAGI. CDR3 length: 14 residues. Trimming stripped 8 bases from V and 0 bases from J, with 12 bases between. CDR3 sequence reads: CASASGTSTDTQYF. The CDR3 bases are TGTGCCAGCGCCTCCGGGACTAGCACAGATACGCAGTATTTT.

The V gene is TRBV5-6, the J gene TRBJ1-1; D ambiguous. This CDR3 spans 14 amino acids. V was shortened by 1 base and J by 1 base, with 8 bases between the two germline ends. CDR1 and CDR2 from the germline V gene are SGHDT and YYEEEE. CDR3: CASSLNRRNTEAFF. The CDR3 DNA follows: TGTGCCAGCAGCTTGAACAGACGGAACACTGAAGCTTTCTTT.

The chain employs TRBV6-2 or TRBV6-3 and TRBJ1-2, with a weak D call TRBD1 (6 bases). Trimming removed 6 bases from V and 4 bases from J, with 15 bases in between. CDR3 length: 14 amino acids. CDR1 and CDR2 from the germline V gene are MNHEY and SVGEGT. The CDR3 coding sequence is TGTGCCAGCAGCCTGGAAGGGGGGGCCTATGGCTACACCTTC. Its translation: CASSLEGGAYGYTF.

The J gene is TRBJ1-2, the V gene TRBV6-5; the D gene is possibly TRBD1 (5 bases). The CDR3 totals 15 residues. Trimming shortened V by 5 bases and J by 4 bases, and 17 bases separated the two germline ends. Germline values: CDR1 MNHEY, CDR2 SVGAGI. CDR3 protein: CASSTSGKQAYGYTF. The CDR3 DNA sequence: TGTGCCAGCAGTACCTCAGGGAAACAGGCCTATGGCTACACCTTC.

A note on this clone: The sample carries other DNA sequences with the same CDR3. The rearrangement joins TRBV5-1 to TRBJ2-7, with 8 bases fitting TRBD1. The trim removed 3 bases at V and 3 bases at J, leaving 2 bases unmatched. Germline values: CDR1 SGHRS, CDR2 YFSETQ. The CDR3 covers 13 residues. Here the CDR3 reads CASSSGQGYEQYF. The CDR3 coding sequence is TGCGCCAGCAGCTCTGGACAGGGCTACGAGCAGTACTTC.

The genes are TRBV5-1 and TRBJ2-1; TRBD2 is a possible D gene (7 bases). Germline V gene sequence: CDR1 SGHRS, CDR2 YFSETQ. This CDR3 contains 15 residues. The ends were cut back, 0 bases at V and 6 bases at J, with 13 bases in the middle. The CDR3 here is CASSLVRGASNEQFF. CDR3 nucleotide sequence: TGCGCCAGCAGCTTGGTTCGGGGGGCCTCCAATGAGCAGTTCTTC.

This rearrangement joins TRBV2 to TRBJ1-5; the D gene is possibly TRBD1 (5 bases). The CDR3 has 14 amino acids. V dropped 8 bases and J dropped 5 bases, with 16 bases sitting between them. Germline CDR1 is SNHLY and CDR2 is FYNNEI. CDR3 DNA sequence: TGTGCCAGCCGTTTCGGGACTGATTATCAGCCCCAGCATTTT. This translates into CASRFGTDYQPQHF.